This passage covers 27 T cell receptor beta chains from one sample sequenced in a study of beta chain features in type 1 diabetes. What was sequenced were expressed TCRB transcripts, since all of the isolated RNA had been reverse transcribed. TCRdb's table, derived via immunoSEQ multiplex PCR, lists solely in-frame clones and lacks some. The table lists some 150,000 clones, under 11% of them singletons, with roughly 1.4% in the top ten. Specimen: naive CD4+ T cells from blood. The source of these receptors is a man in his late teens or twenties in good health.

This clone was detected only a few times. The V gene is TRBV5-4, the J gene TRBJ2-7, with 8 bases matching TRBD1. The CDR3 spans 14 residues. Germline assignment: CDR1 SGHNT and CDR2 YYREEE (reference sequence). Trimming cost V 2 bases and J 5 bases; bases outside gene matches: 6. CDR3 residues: CASSLVQGDNEQYF. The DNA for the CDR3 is TGTGCCAGCAGCTTAGTACAGGGGGATAACGAGCAGTACTTC.

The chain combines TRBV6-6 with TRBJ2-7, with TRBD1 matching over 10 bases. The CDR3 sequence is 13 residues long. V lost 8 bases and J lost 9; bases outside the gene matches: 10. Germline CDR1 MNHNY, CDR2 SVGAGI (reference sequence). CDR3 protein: CASRDRGSQGQYF. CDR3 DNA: TGTGCCAGCCGGGACAGGGGCTCGCAAGGGCAGTACTTC.

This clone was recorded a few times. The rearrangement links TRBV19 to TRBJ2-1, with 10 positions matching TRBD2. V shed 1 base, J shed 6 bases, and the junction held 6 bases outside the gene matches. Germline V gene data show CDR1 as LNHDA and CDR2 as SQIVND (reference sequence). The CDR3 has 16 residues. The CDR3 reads CASSIVWASGGNEQFF. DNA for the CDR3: TGTGCCAGTAGTATAGTATGGGCTAGCGGGGGCAATGAGCAGTTCTTC.

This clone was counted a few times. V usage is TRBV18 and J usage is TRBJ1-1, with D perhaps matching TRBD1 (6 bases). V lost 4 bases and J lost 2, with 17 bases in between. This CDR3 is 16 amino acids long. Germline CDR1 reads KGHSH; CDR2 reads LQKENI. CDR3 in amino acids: CASSLLLQGINTEAFF. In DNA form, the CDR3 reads TGTGCCAGCTCACTACTGTTACAGGGTATAAACACTGAAGCTTTCTTT. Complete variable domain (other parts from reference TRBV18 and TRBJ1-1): NAGVMQNPRHLVRRRGQEARLRCSPMKGHSHVYWYRQLPEEGLKFMVYLQKENIIDESGMPKERFSAEFPKEGPSILRIQQVVRGDSAAYFCASSLLLQGINTEAFFGQGTRLTVV.

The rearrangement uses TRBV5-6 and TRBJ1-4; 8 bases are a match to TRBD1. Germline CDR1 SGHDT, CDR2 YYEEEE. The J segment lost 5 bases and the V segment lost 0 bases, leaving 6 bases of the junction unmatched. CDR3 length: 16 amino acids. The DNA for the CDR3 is TGTGCCAGCAGCTTGGGTCCCGACAGGGGCAATGAAAAACTGTTTTTT. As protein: CASSLGPDRGNEKLFF. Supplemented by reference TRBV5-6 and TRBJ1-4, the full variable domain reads DAGVTQSPTHLIKTRGQQVTLRCSPKSGHDTVSWYQQALGQGPQFIFQYYEEEERQRGNFPDRFSGHQFPNYSSELNVNALLLGDSALYLCASSLGPDRGNEKLFFGSGTQLSVL.

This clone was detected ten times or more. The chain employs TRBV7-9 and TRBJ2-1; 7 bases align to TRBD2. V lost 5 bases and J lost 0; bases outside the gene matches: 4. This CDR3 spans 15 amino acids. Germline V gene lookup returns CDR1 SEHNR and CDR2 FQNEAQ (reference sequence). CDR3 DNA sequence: TGTGCCAGCAGCGTCCTAGCGGCCTCCTACAATGAGCAGTTCTTC. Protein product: CASSVLAASYNEQFF.

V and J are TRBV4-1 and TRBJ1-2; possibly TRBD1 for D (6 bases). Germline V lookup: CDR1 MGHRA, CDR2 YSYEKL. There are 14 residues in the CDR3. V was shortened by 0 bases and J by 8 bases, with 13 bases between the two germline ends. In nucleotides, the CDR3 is TGCGCCAGCAGCCAAGAAGTCAGGGGCCTGGGCTACACCTTC. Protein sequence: CASSQEVRGLGYTF.

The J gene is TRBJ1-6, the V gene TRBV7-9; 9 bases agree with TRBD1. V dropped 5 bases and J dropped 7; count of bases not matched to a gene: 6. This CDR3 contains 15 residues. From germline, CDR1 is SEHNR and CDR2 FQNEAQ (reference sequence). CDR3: CASSTGTGYNSPLHF. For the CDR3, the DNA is TGTGCCAGCAGCACCGGGACAGGGTACAATTCACCCCTCCACTTT.

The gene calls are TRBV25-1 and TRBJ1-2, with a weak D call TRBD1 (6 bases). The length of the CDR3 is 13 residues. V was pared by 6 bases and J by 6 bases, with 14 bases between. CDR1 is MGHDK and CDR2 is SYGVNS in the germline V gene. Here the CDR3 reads CASRTTGSHGYTF. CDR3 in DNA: TGTGCCAGCAGGACTACAGGGAGCCATGGCTACACCTTC.

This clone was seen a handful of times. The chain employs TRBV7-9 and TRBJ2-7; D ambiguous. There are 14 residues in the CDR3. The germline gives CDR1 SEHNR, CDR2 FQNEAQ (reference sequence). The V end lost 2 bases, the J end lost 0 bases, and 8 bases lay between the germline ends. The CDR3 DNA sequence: TGTGCCAGCAGCTTACCTTTTAGCTCCTACGAGCAGTACTTC. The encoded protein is CASSLPFSSYEQYF.

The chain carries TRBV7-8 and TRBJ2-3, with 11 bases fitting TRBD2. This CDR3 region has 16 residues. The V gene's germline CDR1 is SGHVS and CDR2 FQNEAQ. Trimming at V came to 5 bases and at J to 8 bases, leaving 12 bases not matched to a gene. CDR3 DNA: TGTGCCAGCAGCGTTACCGCTAGCGGGGGGCTAGGTACGCAGTATTTT. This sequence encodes CASSVTASGGLGTQYF.

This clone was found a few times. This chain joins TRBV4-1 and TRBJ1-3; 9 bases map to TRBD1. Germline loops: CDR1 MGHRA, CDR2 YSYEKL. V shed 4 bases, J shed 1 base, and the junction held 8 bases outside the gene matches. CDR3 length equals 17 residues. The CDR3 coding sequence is TGCGCCAGCAGCCCTTTGGGACAGGGTATTTCTGGAAACACCATATATTTT. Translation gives CASSPLGQGISGNTIYF.

This chain's CDR3 is CASSHSSGAGELFF. Here the CDR3 DNA reads TGCGCCAGCAGCCACTCCTCAGGGGCCGGGGAGCTGTTTTTT. The rearrangement links TRBV5-1 to TRBJ2-2; TRBD1 is a possible D gene (6 bases). The V and J ends lost 4 bases and 6 bases respectively, with 13 bases between them. The CDR3 is 14 amino acids. CDR1 is SGHRS, CDR2 YFSETQ, per germline.

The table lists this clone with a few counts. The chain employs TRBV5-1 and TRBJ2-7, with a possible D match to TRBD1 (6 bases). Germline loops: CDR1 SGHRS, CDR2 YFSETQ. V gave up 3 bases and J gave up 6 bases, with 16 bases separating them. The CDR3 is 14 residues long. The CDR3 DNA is TGCGCCAGCAGCTCGCAACAGGGTTGGGCCGAGCAGTACTTC. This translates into CASSSQQGWAEQYF. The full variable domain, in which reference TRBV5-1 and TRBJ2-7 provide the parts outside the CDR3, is KAGVTQTPRYLIKTRGQQVTLSCSPISGHRSVSWYQQTPGQGLQFLFEYFSETQRNKGNFPGRFSGRQFSNSRSEMNVSTLELGDSALYLCASSSQQGWAEQYFGPGTRLTVT.

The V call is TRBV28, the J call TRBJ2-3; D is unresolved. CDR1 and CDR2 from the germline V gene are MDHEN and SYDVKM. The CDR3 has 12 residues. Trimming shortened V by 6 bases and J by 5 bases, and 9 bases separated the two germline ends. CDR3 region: CASSSRVDTQYF. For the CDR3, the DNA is TGTGCCAGCAGCTCTCGGGTAGATACGCAGTATTTT.

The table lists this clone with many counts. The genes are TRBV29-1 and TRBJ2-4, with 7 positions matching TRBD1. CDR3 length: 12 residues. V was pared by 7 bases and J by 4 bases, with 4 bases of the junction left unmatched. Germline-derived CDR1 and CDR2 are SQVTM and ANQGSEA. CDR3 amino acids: CSASDRKNIQYF. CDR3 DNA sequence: TGCAGCGCTTCGGACAGGAAAAACATTCAGTACTTC.

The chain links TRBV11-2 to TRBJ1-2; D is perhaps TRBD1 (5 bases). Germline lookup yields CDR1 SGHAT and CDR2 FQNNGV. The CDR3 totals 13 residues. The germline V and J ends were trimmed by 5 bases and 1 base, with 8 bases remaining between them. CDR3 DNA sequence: TGTGCCAGCAGCCCCGACAGTAACTATGGCTACACCTTC. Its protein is CASSPDSNYGYTF.

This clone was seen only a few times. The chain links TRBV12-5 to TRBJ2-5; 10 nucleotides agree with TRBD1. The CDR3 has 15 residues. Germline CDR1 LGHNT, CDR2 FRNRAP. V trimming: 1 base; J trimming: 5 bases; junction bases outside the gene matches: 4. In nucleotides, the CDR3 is TGTGCTAGTGGTTTGGGACAGGGGGCAGGGGAGACCCAGTACTTC. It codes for CASGLGQGAGETQYF.

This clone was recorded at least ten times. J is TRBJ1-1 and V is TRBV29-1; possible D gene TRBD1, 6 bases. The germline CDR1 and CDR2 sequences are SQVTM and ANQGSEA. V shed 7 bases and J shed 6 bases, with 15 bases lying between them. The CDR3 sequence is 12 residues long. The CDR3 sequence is CSAPNGGPEAFF. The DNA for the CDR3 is TGCAGCGCACCTAATGGGGGCCCTGAAGCTTTCTTT.

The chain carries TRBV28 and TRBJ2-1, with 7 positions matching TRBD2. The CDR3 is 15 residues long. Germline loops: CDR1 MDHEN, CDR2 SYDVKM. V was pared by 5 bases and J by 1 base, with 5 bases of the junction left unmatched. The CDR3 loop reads CASSPPGGSYNEQFF. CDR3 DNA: TGTGCCAGCAGTCCACCCGGGGGGTCCTACAATGAGCAGTTCTTC. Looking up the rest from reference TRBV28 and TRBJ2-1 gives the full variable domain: DVKVTQSSRYLVKRTGEKVFLECVQDMDHENMFWYRQDPGLGLRLIYFSYDVKMKEKGDIPEGYSVSREKKERFSLILESASTNQTSMYLCASSPPGGSYNEQFFGPGTRLTVL.

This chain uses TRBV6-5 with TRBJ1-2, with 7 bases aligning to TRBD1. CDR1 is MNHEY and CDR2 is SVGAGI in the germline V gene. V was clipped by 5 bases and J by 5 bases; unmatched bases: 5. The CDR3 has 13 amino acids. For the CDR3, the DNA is TGTGCCAGCAGTGAGACAGGGCGGTATGGCTACACCTTC. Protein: CASSETGRYGYTF.

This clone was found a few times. Here the CDR3 reads CASSSLGTGAGEQYF. As DNA, the CDR3 is TGTGCCAGCAGCTCTCTAGGGACAGGGGCTGGCGAGCAGTACTTC. The chain joins TRBV5-5 to TRBJ2-7; the match to TRBD1 covers 10 bases. This CDR3 spans 15 amino acids. Germline V gene lookup returns CDR1 SGHKS and CDR2 YYEKEE (reference sequence). The junction had 9 bases not matched to a gene; V was cut back by 3 bases and J by 6 bases.

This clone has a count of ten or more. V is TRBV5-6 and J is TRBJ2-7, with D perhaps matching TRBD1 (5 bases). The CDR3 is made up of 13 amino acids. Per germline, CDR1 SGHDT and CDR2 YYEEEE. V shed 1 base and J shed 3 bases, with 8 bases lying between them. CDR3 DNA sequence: TGTGCCAGCAGCTTGAGCAGGGTCTACGAGCAGTACTTC. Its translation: CASSLSRVYEQYF.

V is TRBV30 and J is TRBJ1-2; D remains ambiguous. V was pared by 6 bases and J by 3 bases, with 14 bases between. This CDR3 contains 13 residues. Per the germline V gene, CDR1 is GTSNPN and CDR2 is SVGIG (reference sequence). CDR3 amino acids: CACTPSGDYGYTF. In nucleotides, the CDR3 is TGTGCCTGTACCCCTAGCGGGGACTATGGCTACACCTTC.

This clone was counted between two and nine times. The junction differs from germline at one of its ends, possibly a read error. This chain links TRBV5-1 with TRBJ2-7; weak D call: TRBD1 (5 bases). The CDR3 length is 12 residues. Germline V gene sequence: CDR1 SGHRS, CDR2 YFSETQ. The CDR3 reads CASSLDMYEQYF. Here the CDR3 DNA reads TGCGCCAGCAGTTTGGACATGTACGAGCAGTACTTC.

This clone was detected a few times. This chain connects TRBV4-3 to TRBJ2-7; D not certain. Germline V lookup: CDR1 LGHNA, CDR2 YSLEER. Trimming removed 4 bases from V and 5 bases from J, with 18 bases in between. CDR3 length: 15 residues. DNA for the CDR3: TGCGCCAGCAGCCTGCAAATAGTGTCTGTCCACGAGCAGTACTTC. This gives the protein CASSLQIVSVHEQYF.

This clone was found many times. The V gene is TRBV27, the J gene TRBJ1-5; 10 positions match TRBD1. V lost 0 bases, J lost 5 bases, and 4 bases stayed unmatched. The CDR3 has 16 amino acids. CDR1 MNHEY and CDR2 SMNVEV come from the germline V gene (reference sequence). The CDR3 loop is CASSLSGTGADQPQHF. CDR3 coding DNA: TGTGCCAGCAGTTTATCGGGGACAGGGGCGGATCAGCCCCAGCATTTT.